These T cell receptor beta chains were read from a single sample in a study of PD-1 blockade in classical Hodgkin lymphoma. Some clones are missing from TCRdb's copy, which holds only in-frame ones; the method was immunoSEQ multiplex PCR. The sample records over 45,000 clones, around 75% being singletons. The specimen was peripheral blood mononuclear cells (PBMCs), collected before the second cycle of nivolumab. The receptors were sampled from a human donor with classical Hodgkin lymphoma. Each CDR3 is given with its conserved first and last residue. Fields, in order: J gene, clone size, V gene, D gene, CDR3 DNA, CDR3 protein. D genes are given only for firm matches. Only part of the rows carry a size: once, few, many, or a class if the clone is expanded.

J gene: TRBJ1-1
clone size: .
V gene: TRBV12-5
D gene: .
CDR3 DNA: TGTGCTAGTGGTTTGACCATCGGGGAAGCTTTCTTT
CDR3 protein: CASGLTIGEAFF

J gene: TRBJ1-5
clone size: .
V gene: TRBV19
D gene: .
CDR3 DNA: TGTGCCAGTAGTACAGGGTTCTTCAATCAGCCCCAGCATTTT
CDR3 protein: CASSTGFFNQPQHF

J gene: TRBJ1-1
clone size: .
V gene: TRBV18
D gene: TRBD1
CDR3 DNA: TGTGCCAGCTCACCCCAGGGGGGGACTGAAGCTTTCTTT
CDR3 protein: CASSPQGGTEAFF

J gene: TRBJ1-1
clone size: .
V gene: TRBV6-5
D gene: .
CDR3 DNA: TGTGCCAGCAGTTGGAACACTGAAGCTTTCTTT
CDR3 protein: CASSWNTEAFF

J gene: TRBJ2-3
clone size: once
V gene: TRBV7-2
D gene: .
CDR3 DNA: TGTGCCAGCAGCTTGCCTAGTTCGCAGTATTTT
CDR3 protein: CASSLPSSQYF

J gene: TRBJ2-3
clone size: .
V gene: TRBV4-2
D gene: TRBD2
CDR3 DNA: TGTGCCAGCAGCACCCGACTAGCGGGAGGCACAGATACGCAGTATTTT
CDR3 protein: CASSTRLAGGTDTQYF

J gene: TRBJ1-2
clone size: .
V gene: TRBV30
D gene: .
CDR3 DNA: TGTGCCTGGAGCCCACAGGGTTATGGCTATGGCTACACCTTC
CDR3 protein: CAWSPQGYGYGYTF

J gene: TRBJ1-2
clone size: .
V gene: TRBV4-2
D gene: .
CDR3 DNA: TGTGCCAGCAGCCAAGATCCCGACAGTCGATATGGCTACACCTTC
CDR3 protein: CASSQDPDSRYGYTF

J gene: TRBJ1-1
clone size: once
V gene: TRBV12-5
D gene: .
CDR3 DNA: TGTGCTAGTGGTTTGAAAGGGCACACTGAAGCTTTCTTT
CDR3 protein: CASGLKGHTEAFF

J gene: TRBJ2-2
clone size: .
V gene: TRBV6-5
D gene: TRBD2
CDR3 DNA: TGTGCCAGCAGTTACGGGACTAGCGGGAGTGCCGGGGAGCTGTTTTTT
CDR3 protein: CASSYGTSGSAGELFF

J gene: TRBJ1-2
clone size: .
V gene: TRBV16
D gene: TRBD1
CDR3 DNA: TGTGCCAGCAGCCAATCCACGGTAGACAGGGGCGACTATGGCTACACCTTC
CDR3 protein: CASSQSTVDRGDYGYTF

J gene: TRBJ1-1
clone size: .
V gene: TRBV6-5
D gene: .
CDR3 DNA: TGTGCCAGCAGTTCCCTGGAGAACACTGAAGCTTTCTTT
CDR3 protein: CASSSLENTEAFF

J gene: TRBJ2-7
clone size: .
V gene: TRBV30
D gene: .
CDR3 DNA: TGTGCCTCAAGAGAGAGCTCCTACGAGCAGTACTTC
CDR3 protein: CASRESSYEQYF

J gene: TRBJ2-7
clone size: .
V gene: TRBV7-2
D gene: .
CDR3 DNA: TGTGCCAGCAGCTTAGTGATTGGATACGAGCAGTACTTC
CDR3 protein: CASSLVIGYEQYF

J gene: TRBJ2-5
clone size: .
V gene: TRBV2
D gene: .
CDR3 DNA: TGTGCCAGCAGAATCGAGTCCATGACCCAGTACTTC
CDR3 protein: CASRIESMTQYF

J gene: TRBJ1-1
clone size: .
V gene: TRBV5-1
D gene: .
CDR3 DNA: TGCGCCAGCAGCCCTCACGGCCGGAACACTGAAGCTTTCTTT
CDR3 protein: CASSPHGRNTEAFF